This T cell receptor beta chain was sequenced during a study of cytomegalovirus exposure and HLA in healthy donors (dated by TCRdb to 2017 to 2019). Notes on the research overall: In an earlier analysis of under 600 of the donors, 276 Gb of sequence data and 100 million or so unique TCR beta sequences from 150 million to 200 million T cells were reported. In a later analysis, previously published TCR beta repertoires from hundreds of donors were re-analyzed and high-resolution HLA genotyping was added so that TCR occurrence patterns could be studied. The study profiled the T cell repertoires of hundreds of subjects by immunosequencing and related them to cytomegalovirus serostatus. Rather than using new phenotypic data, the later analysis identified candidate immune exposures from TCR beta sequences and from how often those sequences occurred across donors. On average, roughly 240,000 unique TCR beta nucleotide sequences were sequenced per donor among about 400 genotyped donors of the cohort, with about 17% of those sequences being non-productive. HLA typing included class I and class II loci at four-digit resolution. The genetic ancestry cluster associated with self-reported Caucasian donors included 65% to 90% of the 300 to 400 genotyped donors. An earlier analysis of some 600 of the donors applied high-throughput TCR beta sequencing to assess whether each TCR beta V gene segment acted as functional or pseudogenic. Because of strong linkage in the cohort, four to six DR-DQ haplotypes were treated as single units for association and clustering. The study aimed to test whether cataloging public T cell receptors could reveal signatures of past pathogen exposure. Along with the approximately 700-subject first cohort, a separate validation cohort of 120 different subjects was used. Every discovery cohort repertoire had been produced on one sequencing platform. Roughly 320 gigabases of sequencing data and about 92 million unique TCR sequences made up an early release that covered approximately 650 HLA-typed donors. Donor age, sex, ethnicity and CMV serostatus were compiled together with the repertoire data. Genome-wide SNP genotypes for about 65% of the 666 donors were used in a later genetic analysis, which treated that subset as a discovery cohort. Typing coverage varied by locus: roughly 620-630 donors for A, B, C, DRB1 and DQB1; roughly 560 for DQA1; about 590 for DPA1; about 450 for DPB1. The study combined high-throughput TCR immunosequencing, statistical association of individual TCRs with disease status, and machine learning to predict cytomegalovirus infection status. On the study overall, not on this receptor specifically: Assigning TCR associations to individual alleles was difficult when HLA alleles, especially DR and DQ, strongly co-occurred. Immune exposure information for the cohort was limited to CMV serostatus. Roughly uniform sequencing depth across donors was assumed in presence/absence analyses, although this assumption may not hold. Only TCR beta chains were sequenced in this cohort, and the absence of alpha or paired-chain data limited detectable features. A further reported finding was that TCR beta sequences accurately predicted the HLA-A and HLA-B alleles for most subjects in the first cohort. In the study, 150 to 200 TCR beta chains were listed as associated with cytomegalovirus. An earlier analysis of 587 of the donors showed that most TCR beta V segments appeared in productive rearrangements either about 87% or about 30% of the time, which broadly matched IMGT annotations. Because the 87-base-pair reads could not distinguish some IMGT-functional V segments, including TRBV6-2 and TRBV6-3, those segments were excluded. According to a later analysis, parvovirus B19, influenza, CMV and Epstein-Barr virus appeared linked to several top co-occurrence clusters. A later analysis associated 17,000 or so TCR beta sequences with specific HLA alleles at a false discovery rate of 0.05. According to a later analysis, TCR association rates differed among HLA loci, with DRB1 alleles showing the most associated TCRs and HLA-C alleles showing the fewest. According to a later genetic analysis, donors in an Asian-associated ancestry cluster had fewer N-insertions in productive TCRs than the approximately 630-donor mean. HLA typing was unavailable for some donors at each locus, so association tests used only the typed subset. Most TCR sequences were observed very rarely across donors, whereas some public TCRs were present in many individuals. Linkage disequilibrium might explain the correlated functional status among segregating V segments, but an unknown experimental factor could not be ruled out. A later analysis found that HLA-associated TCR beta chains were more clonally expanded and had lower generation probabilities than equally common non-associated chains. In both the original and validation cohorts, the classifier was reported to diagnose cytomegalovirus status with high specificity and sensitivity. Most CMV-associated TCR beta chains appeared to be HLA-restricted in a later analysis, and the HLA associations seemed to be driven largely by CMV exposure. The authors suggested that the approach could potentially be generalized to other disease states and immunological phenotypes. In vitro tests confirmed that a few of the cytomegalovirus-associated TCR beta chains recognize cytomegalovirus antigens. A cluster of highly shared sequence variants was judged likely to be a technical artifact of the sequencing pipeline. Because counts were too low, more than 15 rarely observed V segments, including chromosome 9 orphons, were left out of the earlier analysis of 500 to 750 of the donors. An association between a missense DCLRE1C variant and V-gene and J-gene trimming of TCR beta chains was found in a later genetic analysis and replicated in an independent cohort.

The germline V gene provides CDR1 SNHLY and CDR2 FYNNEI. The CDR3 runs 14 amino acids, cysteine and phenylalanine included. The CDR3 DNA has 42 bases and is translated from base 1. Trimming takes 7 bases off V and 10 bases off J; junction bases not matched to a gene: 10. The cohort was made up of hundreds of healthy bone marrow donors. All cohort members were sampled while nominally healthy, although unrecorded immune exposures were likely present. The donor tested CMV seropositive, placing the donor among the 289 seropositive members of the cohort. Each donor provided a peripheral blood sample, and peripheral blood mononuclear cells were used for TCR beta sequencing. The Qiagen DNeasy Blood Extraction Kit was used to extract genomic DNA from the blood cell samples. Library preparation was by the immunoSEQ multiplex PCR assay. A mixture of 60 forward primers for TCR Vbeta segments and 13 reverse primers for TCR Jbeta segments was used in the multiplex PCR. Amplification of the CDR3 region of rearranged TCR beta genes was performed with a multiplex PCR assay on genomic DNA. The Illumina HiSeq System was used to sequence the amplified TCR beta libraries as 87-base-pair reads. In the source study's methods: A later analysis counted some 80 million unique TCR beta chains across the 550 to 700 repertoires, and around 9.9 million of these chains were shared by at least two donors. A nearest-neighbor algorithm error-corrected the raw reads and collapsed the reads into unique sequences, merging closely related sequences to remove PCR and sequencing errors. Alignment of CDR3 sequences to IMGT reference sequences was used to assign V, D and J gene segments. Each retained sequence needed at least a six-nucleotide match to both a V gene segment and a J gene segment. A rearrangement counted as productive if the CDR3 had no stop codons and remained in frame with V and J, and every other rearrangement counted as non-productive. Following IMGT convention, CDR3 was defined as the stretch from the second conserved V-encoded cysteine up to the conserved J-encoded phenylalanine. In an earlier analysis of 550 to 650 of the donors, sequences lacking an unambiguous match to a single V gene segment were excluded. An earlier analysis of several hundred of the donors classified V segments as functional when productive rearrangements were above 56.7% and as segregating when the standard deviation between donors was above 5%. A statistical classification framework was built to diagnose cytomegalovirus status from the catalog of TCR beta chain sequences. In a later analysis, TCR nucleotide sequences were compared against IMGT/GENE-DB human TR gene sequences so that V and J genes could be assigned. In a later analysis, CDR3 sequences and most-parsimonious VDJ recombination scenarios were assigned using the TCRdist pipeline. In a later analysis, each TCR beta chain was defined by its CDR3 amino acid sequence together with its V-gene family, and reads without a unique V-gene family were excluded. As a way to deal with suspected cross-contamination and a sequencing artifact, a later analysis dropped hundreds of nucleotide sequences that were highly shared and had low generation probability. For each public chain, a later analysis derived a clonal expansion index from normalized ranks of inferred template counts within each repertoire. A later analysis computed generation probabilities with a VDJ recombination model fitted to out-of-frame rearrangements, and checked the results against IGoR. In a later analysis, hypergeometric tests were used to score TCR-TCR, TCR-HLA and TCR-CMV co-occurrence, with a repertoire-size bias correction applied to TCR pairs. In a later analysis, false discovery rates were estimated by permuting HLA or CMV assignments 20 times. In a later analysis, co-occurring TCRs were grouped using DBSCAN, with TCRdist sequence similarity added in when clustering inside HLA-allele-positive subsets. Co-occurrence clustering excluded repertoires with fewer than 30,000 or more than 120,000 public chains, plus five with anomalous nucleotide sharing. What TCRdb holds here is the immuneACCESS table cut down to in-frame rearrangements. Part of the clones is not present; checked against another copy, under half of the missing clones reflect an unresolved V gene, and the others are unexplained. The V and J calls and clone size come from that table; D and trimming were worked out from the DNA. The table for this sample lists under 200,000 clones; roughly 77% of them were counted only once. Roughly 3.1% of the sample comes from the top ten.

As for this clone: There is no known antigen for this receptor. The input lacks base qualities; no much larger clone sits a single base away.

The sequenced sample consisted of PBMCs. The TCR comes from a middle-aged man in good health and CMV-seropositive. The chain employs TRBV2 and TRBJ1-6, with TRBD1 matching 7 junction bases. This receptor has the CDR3 CASTDRVLGSPLHF. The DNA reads TGTGCCAGCACCGACAGGGTGTTGGGGTCACCCCTCCACTTT. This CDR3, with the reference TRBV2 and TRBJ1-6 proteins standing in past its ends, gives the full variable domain EPEVTQTPSHQVTQMGQEVILRCVPISNHLYFYWYRQILGQKVEFLVSFYNNEISEKSEIFDDQFSVERPDGSNFTLKIRSTKLEDSAMYFCASTDRVLGSPLHFGNGTRLTVT.